This TCR beta chain was sequenced during a study of blood T cell repertoires in COVID-19. Method: immunoSEQ multiplex PCR; TCRdb's copy keeps in-frame clones and lacks some. The sample shows about 160,000 clones, around 80% of them seen only once. All enrollees were about 18 to 89 years old and from under 25 US areas. Trimming removed 5 bases from V and 7 bases from J, with 12 bases in between. The CDR3 spans 13 residues. The germline gives CDR1 SGHRS, CDR2 YFSETQ. Source material: PBMCs or T cells enriched from blood (not recorded which). This TCR derives from a woman aged 55-69 years who had recovered from COVID-19. The chain is built from TRBV5-1 and TRBJ2-2; D possibly corresponds to TRBD1 (5 bases). The CDR3 DNA sequence: TGCGCCAGCAGGGCAGGGTCGGACGGGGAGCTGTTTTTT. Translated, it gives CASRAGSDGELFF.